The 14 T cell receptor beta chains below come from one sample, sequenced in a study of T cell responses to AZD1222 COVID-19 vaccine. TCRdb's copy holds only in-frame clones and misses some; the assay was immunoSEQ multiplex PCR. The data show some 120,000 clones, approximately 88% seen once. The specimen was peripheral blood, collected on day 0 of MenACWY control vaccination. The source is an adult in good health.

The CDR3 nucleotides are TGTGCCAGCAGTCCCCCCCAAACAGGGGCAGGATCCTACGAGCAGTACTTC. Its protein product is CASSPPQTGAGSYEQYF. The rearrangement links TRBV7-9 to TRBJ2-7; 7 bases are shared with TRBD1. In germline, CDR1 is SEHNR, CDR2 FQNEAQ (reference sequence). The junction had 15 bases not matched to a gene; V was cut back by 6 bases and J by 1 base. The CDR3 contains 17 residues.

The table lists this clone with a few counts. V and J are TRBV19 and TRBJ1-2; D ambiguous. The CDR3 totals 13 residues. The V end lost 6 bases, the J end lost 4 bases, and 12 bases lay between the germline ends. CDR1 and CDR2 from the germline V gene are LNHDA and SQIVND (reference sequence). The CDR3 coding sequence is TGTGCCAGTAGCAGGAGACCTTCCTATGGCTACACCTTC. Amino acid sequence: CASSRRPSYGYTF.

CDR3 in amino acids: CASSLTKVSPLHF. CDR3 nucleotides: TGTGCCAGCAGCTTAACAAAAGTTTCACCCCTCCACTTT. The chain carries TRBV7-2 and TRBJ1-6; D remains ambiguous. Trimming cost V 2 bases and J 9 bases, with 8 bases left between them. This CDR3 has 13 amino acids. CDR1 is SGHTA, CDR2 FQGNSA, per germline.

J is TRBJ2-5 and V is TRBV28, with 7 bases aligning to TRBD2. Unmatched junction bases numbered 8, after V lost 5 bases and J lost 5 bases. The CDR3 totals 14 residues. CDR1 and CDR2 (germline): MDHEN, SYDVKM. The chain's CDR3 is CASSPRTRRETQYF. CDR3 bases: TGTGCCAGCAGTCCGAGGACTAGGAGGGAGACCCAGTACTTC.

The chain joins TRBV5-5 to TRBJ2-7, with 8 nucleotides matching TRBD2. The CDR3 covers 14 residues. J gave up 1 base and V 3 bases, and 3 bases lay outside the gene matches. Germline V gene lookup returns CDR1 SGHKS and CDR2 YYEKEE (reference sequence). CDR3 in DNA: TGTGCCAGCAGCTCCACTAGCGGATCCTACGAGCAGTACTTC. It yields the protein CASSSTSGSYEQYF.

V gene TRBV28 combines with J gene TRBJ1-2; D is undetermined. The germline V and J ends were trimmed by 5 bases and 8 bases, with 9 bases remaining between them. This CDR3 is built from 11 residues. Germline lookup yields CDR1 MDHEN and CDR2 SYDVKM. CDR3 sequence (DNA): TGTGCCAGCAGTGGGGTCGTGGGCTACACCTTC. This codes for CASSGVVGYTF.

The CDR3 protein is CASSYSAGYQPLHF. CDR3 nucleotide sequence: TGTGCCAGCAGTTACTCGGCAGGATATCAACCCCTCCACTTT. V is TRBV6-6 and J is TRBJ1-6, with no clear D. V was trimmed by 0 bases and J by 12 bases, leaving 12 bases between them. Germline loops: CDR1 MNHNY, CDR2 SVGAGI (reference sequence). CDR3 length equals 14 residues.

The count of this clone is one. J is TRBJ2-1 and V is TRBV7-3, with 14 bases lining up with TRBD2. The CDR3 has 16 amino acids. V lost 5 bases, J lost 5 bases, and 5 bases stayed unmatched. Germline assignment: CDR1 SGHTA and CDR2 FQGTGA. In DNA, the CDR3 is TGTGCCAGCAGCAAACAGGGACTAGCGGGAGACAATGAGCAGTTCTTC. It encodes CASSKQGLAGDNEQFF.

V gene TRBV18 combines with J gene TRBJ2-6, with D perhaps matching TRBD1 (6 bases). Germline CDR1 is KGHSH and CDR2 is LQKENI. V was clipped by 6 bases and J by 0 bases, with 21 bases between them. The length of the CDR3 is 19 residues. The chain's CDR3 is CASSHSQGGGLSGANVLTF. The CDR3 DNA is TGTGCCAGCTCGCATTCACAGGGTGGGGGCCTCTCTGGGGCCAACGTCCTGACTTTC.

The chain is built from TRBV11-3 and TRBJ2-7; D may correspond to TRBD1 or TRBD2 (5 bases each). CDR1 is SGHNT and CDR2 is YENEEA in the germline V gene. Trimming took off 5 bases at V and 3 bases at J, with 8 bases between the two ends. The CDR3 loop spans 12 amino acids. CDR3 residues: CASSKGSYEQYF. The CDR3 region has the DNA TGTGCCAGCAGCAAGGGGAGCTACGAGCAGTACTTC.

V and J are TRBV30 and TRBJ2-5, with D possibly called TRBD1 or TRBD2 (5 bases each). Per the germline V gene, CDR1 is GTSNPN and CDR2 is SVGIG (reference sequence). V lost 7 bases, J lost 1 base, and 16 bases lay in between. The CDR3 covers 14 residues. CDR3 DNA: TGTGCCTCAAGACCGCCGGGACCCCAAGAGACCCAGTACTTC. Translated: CASRPPGPQETQYF.

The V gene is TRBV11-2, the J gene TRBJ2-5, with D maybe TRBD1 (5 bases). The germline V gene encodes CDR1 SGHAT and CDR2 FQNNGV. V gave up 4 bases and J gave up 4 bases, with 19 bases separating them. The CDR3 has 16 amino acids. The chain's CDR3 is CASSSPLTPRGETQYF. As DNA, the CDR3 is TGTGCCAGCAGCTCCCCCTTGACTCCTAGGGGAGAGACCCAGTACTTC.

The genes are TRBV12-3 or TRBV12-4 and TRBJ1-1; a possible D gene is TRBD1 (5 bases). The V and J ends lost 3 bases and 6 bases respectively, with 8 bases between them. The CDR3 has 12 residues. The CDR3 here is CASSLTAAEAFF. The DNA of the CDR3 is TGTGCCAGCAGTTTGACAGCAGCTGAAGCTTTCTTT.

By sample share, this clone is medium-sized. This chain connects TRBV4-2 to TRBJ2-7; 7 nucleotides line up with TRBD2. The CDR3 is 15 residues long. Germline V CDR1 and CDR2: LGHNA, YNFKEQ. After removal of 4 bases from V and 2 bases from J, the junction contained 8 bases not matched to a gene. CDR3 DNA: TGTGCCAGCAGCCTCGCCAGCGGGATAACCTACGAGCAGTACTTC. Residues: CASSLASGITYEQYF.